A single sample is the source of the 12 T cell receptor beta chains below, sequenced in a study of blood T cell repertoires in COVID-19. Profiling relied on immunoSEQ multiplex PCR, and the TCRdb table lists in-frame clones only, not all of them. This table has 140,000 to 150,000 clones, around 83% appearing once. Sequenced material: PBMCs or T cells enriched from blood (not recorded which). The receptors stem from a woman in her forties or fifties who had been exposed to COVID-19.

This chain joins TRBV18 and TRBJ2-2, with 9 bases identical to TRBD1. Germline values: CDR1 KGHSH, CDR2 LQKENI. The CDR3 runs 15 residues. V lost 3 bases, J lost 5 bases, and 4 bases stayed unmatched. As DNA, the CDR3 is TGTGCCAGCTCACCGACGGGACAGGGTACCGGGGAGCTGTTTTTT. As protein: CASSPTGQGTGELFF.

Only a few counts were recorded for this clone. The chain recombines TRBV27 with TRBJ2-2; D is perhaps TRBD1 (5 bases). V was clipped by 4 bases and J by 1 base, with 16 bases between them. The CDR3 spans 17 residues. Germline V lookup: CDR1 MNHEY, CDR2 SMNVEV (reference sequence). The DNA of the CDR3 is TGTGCCAGCAGTTCGACTGACAGATCCGTGAACACCGGGGAGCTGTTTTTT. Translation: CASSSTDRSVNTGELFF.

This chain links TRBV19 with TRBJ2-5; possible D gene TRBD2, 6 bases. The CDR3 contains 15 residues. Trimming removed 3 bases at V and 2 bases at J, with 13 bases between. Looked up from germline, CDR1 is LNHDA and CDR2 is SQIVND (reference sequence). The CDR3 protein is CASSIGTGQQETQYF. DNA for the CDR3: TGTGCCAGTAGTATTGGGACTGGGCAGCAAGAGACCCAGTACTTC.

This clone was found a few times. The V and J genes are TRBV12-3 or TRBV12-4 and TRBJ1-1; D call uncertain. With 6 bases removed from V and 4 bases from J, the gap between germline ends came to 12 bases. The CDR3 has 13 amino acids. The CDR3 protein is CASRRGEGTEAFF. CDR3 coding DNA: TGTGCCAGCAGGCGGGGTGAGGGCACTGAAGCTTTCTTT.

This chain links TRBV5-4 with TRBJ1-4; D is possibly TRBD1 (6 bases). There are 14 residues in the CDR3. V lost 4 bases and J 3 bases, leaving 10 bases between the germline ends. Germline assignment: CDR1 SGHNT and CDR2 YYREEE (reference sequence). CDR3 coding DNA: TGTGCCAGCAGCACACAGGGATCTAATGAAAAACTGTTTTTT. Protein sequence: CASSTQGSNEKLFF.

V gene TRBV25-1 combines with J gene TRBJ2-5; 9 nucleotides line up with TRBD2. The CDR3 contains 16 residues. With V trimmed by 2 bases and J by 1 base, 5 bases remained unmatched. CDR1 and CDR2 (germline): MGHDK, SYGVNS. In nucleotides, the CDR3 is TGTGCCAGCAGTGAAGGGCCGGGACTAGCCCAAGAGACCCAGTACTTC. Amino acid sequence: CASSEGPGLAQETQYF.

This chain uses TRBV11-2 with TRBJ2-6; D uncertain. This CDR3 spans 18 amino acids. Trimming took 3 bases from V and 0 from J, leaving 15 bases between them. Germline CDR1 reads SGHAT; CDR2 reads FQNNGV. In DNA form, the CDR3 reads TGTGCCAGCAGCTTTGTATTGGCCAGACACTCTGGGGCCAACGTCCTGACTTTC. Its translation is CASSFVLARHSGANVLTF.

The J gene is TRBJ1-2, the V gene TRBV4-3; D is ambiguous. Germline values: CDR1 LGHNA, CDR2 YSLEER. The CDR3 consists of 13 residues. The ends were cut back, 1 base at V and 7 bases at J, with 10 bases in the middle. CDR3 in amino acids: CASSQVGGSGYTF. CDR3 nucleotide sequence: TGCGCCAGCAGCCAAGTAGGAGGGAGTGGCTACACCTTC.

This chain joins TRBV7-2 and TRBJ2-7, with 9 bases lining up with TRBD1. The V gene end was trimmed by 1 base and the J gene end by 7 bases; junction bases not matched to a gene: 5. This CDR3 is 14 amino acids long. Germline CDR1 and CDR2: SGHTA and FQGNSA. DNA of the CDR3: TGTGCCAGCAGCTTAGACAGGGGGCTCGGTGAGCAGTACTTC. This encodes CASSLDRGLGEQYF.

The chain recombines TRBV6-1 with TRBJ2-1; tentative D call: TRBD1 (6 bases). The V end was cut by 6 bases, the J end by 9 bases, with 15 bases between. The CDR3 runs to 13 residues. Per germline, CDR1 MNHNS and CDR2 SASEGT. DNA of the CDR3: TGTGCCAGCAGCCCCCGGCAGGGGATTGAGCAGTTCTTC. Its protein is CASSPRQGIEQFF.

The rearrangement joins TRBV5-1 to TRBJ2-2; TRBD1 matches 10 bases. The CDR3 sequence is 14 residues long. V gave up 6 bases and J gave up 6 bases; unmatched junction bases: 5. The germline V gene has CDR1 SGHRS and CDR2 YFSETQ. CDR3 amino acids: CASKPGQGPGELFF. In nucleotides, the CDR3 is TGCGCCAGCAAACCGGGACAGGGGCCCGGGGAGCTGTTTTTT.

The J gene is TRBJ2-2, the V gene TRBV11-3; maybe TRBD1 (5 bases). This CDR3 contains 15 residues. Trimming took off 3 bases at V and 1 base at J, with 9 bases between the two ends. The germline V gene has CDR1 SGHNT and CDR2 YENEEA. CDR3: CASSFAQGNTGELFF. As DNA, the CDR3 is TGTGCCAGCAGCTTTGCCCAGGGGAACACCGGGGAGCTGTTTTTT.